These 25 T cell receptor beta chains came from one sample sequenced in a study of blood T cell repertoires in COVID-19. The table came from immunoSEQ multiplex PCR; TCRdb's copy has only in-frame clones and leaves some out. This table has roughly 290,000 clones, around 86% appearing once. The specimen was peripheral blood. These receptors all stem from a woman in her thirties who had recovered from COVID-19.

The rearrangement uses TRBV19 and TRBJ2-3, with a possible D match to TRBD1 (6 bases). Trimming cost V 1 base and J 5 bases, with 7 bases left between them. Germline-derived CDR1 and CDR2 are LNHDA and SQIVND (reference sequence). The CDR3 length is 13 residues. CDR3 sequence: CASSIVGGDTQYF. The CDR3 DNA is TGTGCCAGTAGTATAGTAGGGGGAGATACGCAGTATTTT.

The chain recombines TRBV4-3 with TRBJ2-3, with a tentative D call TRBD1 (5 bases). The CDR3 loop spans 14 amino acids. Germline V lookup: CDR1 LGHNA, CDR2 YSLEER. V was trimmed by 2 bases and J by 0 bases, leaving 6 bases between them. CDR3 nucleotides: TGCGCCAGCAGCCAATACAGGAGCACAGATACGCAGTATTTT. Its translation is CASSQYRSTDTQYF.

The chain combines TRBV19 with TRBJ1-2; no firm D call. This CDR3 is 13 amino acids long. Trimming left V 3 bases short and J 6 bases short, with 11 bases between. Germline V gene data show CDR1 as LNHDA and CDR2 as SQIVND (reference sequence). Written as DNA, the CDR3 is TGTGCCAGTAGTATCGGGAATCAGGATGGCTACACCTTC. It yields the protein CASSIGNQDGYTF.

The chain carries TRBV19 and TRBJ2-7, with D tentatively TRBD1 (6 bases). This CDR3 is 12 amino acids long. The V gene's germline CDR1 is LNHDA and CDR2 SQIVND (reference sequence). Trimming removed 7 bases at V and 3 bases at J, with 10 bases between. CDR3 nucleotides: TGTGCCAGTAAGGGCAGGGGCTACGAGCAGTACTTC. It yields the protein CASKGRGYEQYF.

This clone was counted many times. The V call is TRBV2, the J call TRBJ1-5; D not certain. This CDR3 spans 13 amino acids. From germline, CDR1 is SNHLY and CDR2 FYNNEI. Trimming took off 2 bases at V and 4 bases at J, with 6 bases between the two ends. CDR3 protein: CASSEWRNQPQHF. The CDR3 DNA follows: TGTGCCAGCAGTGAATGGAGAAATCAGCCCCAGCATTTT.

This chain uses TRBV3-1 (or the pseudogene TRBV3-2) with TRBJ2-2; tentative D call: TRBD2 (6 bases). The germline V and J ends were trimmed by 4 bases and 7 bases, with 7 bases remaining between them. The CDR3 totals 12 residues. Germline CDR1 reads LGHDT; CDR2 reads YNNKEL (reference sequence). CDR3 residues: CASSPRDGELFF. CDR3 nucleotides: TGTGCCAGCAGCCCGCGGGACGGGGAGCTGTTTTTT.

The chain uses TRBV5-6 and TRBJ1-1; possibly TRBD1 for D (5 bases). Per germline, CDR1 SGHDT and CDR2 YYEEEE. Trimming took off 4 bases at V and 7 bases at J, with 17 bases between the two ends. The CDR3 consists of 14 residues. The CDR3, as DNA: TGTGCCAGCAGCCTAATAGGGGAGGCCATTGAAGCTTTCTTT. Its translation is CASSLIGEAIEAFF.

This sequence joins TRBV18 and TRBJ2-7, with TRBD1 as a possible D gene (6 bases). The V gene's germline CDR1 is KGHSH and CDR2 LQKENI. The V gene lost 5 bases and the J gene lost 2 bases, with 16 bases spanning the gap. The CDR3 has 15 amino acids. The CDR3 spells CASSADRLETYEQYF. CDR3 DNA: TGTGCCAGCTCAGCAGACAGGCTCGAAACCTACGAGCAGTACTTC.

V and J are TRBV9 and TRBJ1-4; D is perhaps TRBD1 (5 bases). V shed 0 bases and J shed 3 bases, with 12 bases lying between them. CDR1 is SGDLS and CDR2 is YYNGEE in the germline V gene. CDR3 size: 16 residues. The CDR3 here is CASSVGNRLANEKLFF. CDR3 nucleotides: TGTGCCAGCAGCGTAGGCAACAGGTTGGCTAATGAAAAACTGTTTTTT.

This chain joins TRBV27 and TRBJ2-1; no reliable D call. CDR3 length: 13 residues. Germline values: CDR1 MNHEY, CDR2 SMNVEV (reference sequence). V was clipped by 3 bases and J by 8 bases, with 11 bases between them. CDR3 in DNA: TGTGCCAGCAGTTTGGCATCCCTTCATGAGCAGTTCTTC. It translates to CASSLASLHEQFF.

The chain links TRBV30 to TRBJ1-1; TRBD1 might be the D (6 bases). Germline CDR1 GTSNPN, CDR2 SVGIG (reference sequence). V lost 5 bases and J 8 bases, leaving 18 bases between the germline ends. The CDR3 length is 13 residues. Written as DNA, the CDR3 is TGTGCCTGGGGTACTACAGGGCTTGGGGAAGCTTTCTTT. Its translation is CAWGTTGLGEAFF.

The chain combines TRBV28 with TRBJ1-1, with D perhaps matching TRBD1 (6 bases). The V and J ends lost 6 bases and 0 bases respectively, with 11 bases between them. Germline V gene data show CDR1 as MDHEN and CDR2 as SYDVKM. This CDR3 comprises 14 residues. Here the CDR3 reads CASSRGGMNTEAFF. Written as DNA, the CDR3 is TGTGCCAGCAGCCGCGGGGGCATGAACACTGAAGCTTTCTTT.

The chain uses TRBV4-3 and TRBJ2-2; TRBD2 might be the D (5 bases). Germline-derived CDR1 and CDR2 are LGHNA and YSLEER. The CDR3 spans 16 residues. Trimming left V 0 bases short and J 6 bases short, with 14 bases between. The CDR3 DNA reads as TGCGCCAGCAGCCAAGACCGGGGTTCGTCTTCCGGGGAGCTGTTTTTT. It codes for CASSQDRGSSSGELFF.

The chain combines TRBV6-5 with TRBJ2-3; 8 bases are shared with TRBD2. Per the germline V gene, CDR1 is MNHEY and CDR2 is SVGAGI. Losses at the gene ends were 6 bases for V and 3 bases for J; bases not matched to a gene: 8. This CDR3 comprises 15 residues. CDR3 DNA sequence: TGTGCCAGCAGACCCAGCGGGAGTTCAACAGATACGCAGTATTTT. This codes for CASRPSGSSTDTQYF.

The rearrangement uses TRBV4-2 and TRBJ2-7, with D uncertain. The CDR3 sequence is 13 residues long. V lost 1 base to trimming and J lost 3 bases, with 7 bases between them. Germline V gene lookup returns CDR1 LGHNA and CDR2 YNFKEQ. Here the CDR3 DNA reads TGTGCCAGCAGCCAAGGAGGAAACTACGAGCAGTACTTC. Translation gives CASSQGGNYEQYF.

The chain has TRBV7-2 and TRBJ2-3, with 15 bases matching TRBD2. Germline V lookup: CDR1 SGHTA, CDR2 FQGNSA. The CDR3 extends over 17 amino acids. The ends lost 4 bases at V and 1 base at J; junction bases unmatched: 3. The CDR3 reads CASSSRTSGRGTDTQYF. CDR3 bases: TGTGCCAGCAGCTCAAGGACTAGCGGGAGGGGCACAGATACGCAGTATTTT. The complete variable domain, with remaining parts taken from reference TRBV7-2 and TRBJ2-3, reads GAGVSQSPSNKVTEKGKDVELRCDPISGHTALYWYRQSLGQGLEFLIYFQGNSAPDKSGLPSDRFSAERTGGSVSTLTIQRTQQEDSAVYLCASSSRTSGRGTDTQYFGPGTRLTVL.

V and J are TRBV4-3 and TRBJ2-7; 10 bases align to TRBD1. V lost 4 bases to trimming and J lost 3 bases; unmatched junction nucleotides: 6. The germline gives CDR1 LGHNA, CDR2 YSLEER. This CDR3 is built from 15 residues. DNA for the CDR3: TGCGCCAGCAGCCCCCGGACAGGGGGGGTCTACGAGCAGTACTTC. Translation: CASSPRTGGVYEQYF.

This clone was seen only a few times. The V call is TRBV6-5, the J call TRBJ1-5, with TRBD1 matching 7 bases. Germline loops: CDR1 MNHEY, CDR2 SVGAGI. V gave up 8 bases and J gave up 4 bases; unmatched junction bases: 5. The CDR3 sequence is 13 residues long. Here the CDR3 DNA reads TGTGCCAGCCAAGACAGGGCAAATCAGCCCCAGCATTTT. It specifies CASQDRANQPQHF.

This chain uses TRBV29-1 with TRBJ1-1; perhaps TRBD1 as D (5 bases). Germline lookup yields CDR1 SQVTM and CDR2 ANQGSEA. With 6 bases removed from V and 5 bases from J, the gap between germline ends came to 16 bases. There are 13 residues in the CDR3. DNA of the CDR3: TGCAGCGTGACGGACATCACGAGGACTGAAGCTTTCTTT. Translated: CSVTDITRTEAFF.

The gene calls are TRBV13 and TRBJ2-7; the D gene is possibly TRBD2 (6 bases). V shed 4 bases and J shed 2 bases, with 24 bases lying between them. The CDR3 consists of 18 residues. Germline assignment: CDR1 PRHDT and CDR2 FYEKMQ (reference sequence). In nucleotides, the CDR3 is TGTGCCAGCAGCTCCACAACCACCGGCTCCGGGAGACCCTACGAGCAGTACTTC. Translation: CASSSTTTGSGRPYEQYF.

The CDR3 protein is CATTHVEGRETQYF. CDR3 sequence (DNA): TGTGCCACCACCCACGTAGAGGGGAGGGAGACCCAGTACTTC. The V gene is TRBV24-1, the J gene TRBJ2-5; D might be TRBD2 (6 bases). The length of the CDR3 is 14 residues. V shed 8 bases and J shed 5 bases, with 17 bases lying between them. Germline V gene lookup returns CDR1 KGHDR and CDR2 SFDVKD.

This clone has just one count. The DNA for the CDR3 is TGTGCCAGCAGCTGGGGAGGGGAACAGCCCCAGCATTTT. It yields the protein CASSWGGEQPQHF. This chain connects TRBV7-2 to TRBJ1-5; tentative D call: TRBD1 (5 bases). Germline V gene lookup returns CDR1 SGHTA and CDR2 FQGNSA. Trimming took off 4 bases at V and 7 bases at J, with 11 bases between the two ends. CDR3 size: 13 residues.

This rearrangement joins TRBV5-6 to TRBJ2-7, with TRBD1 as a possible D gene (5 bases). Trimming took 3 bases from V and 3 from J, leaving 7 bases between them. CDR1 SGHDT and CDR2 YYEEEE come from the germline V gene. This CDR3 is 12 amino acids long. The CDR3, as DNA: TGTGCCAGCAGCTCGCAGGGCTACGAGCAGTACTTC. Encoded protein: CASSSQGYEQYF.

This clone was counted a few times. The chain recombines TRBV7-2 with TRBJ2-5, with 7 bases fitting TRBD1. Unmatched junction bases numbered 8, after V lost 5 bases and J lost 2 bases. This CDR3 comprises 15 residues. From germline, CDR1 is SGHTA and CDR2 FQGNSA. CDR3 protein: CASSPTQGVQETQYF. The CDR3 bases are TGTGCCAGCAGCCCAACCCAGGGGGTTCAAGAGACCCAGTACTTC.

This chain connects TRBV7-9 to TRBJ2-2; 10 bases match TRBD2. The germline gives CDR1 SEHNR, CDR2 FQNEAQ (reference sequence). After removal of 5 bases from V and 5 bases from J, the junction contained 11 bases not matched to a gene. CDR3 length: 17 amino acids. The CDR3 DNA reads as TGTGCCAGCAGCACACCCCTAGCGGGAGCGATTACCGGGGAGCTGTTTTTT. Amino acids: CASSTPLAGAITGELFF.